This T cell receptor (beta chain) was obtained from a study of cytomegalovirus exposure and HLA in healthy donors (dated by TCRdb to 2016 to 2017). A note on the overall study: In an earlier analysis of some 610 of the donors, around 300 Gb of sequence data and roughly 100 million unique TCR beta sequences from 180 million or so T cells were reported. An early release that covered roughly 600 HLA-typed donors contained approximately 300 gigabases of sequencing data and 80 million or so unique TCR sequences. Among the approximately 400 genotyped donors, 75% to 90% belonged to the genetic ancestry cluster associated with self-reported Caucasian donors. The study aimed to test whether cataloging public T cell receptors could reveal signatures of past pathogen exposure. The study used immunosequencing to profile the T cell repertoires of approximately 630 subjects and linked those repertoires to cytomegalovirus serostatus. Along with the roughly 670-subject first cohort, a separate validation cohort of around 120 different subjects was used. To predict cytomegalovirus infection status, the study combined high-throughput TCR immunosequencing, statistical association of individual TCRs with disease status, and machine learning. A later analysis re-examined previously published TCR beta repertoires from more than 600 donors and added high-resolution HLA genotyping to investigate patterns of TCR occurrence. Rather than drawing on any new phenotypic data, the later analysis identified candidate immune exposures from TCR beta sequences and the way those sequences occurred across donors. An earlier analysis of around 640 of the donors used high-throughput TCR beta sequencing to judge whether each TCR beta V gene segment behaved as functional or pseudogenic. Donor age, sex, ethnicity and CMV serostatus were compiled together with the repertoire data. A later genetic analysis used genome-wide SNP genotypes for about three fifths of the 666 donors, treating that subset as a discovery cohort. All discovery cohort repertoires had been generated on a single sequencing platform. HLA typing covered class I and class II loci at four-digit resolution. Typing coverage varied by locus: 629-630 donors for A, B, C, DRB1 and DQB1; approximately 500 for DQA1; about 590 for DPA1; fewer than 480 for DPB1. A handful of DR-DQ haplotypes were handled as single units for association and clustering because linkage in the cohort was strong. Across some 400 genotyped donors of the cohort, an average of approximately 200,000 unique TCR beta nucleotide sequences per donor were sequenced, and 15% to 20% of those sequences were non-productive.

The cohort comprised around 690 healthy bone marrow donors. At the time of sampling, all cohort members were nominally healthy, though unrecorded immune exposures were likely present. The donor was CMV seronegative and was included in the group of several hundred seronegative cohort members. A peripheral blood sample was provided by each donor, and peripheral blood mononuclear cells were used for TCR beta sequencing. Genomic DNA extraction from the blood cell samples was performed with the Qiagen DNeasy Blood Extraction Kit. To note about this clone: The antigen it binds to is not known. One base away there is no much larger clone; base qualities are not given.

The germline V gene (reference sequence) specifies LNHDA as CDR1 and SQIVND as CDR2. From its cysteine to its phenylalanine, the CDR3 spans 15 amino acids. Only the CDR3 DNA stays, 45 bases, in frame from base 1. The germline V end is reduced by 8 bases and the J end by 0 bases; junction bases left unmatched: 7. Results the study describes overall, beyond this receptor: In a later analysis, several top co-occurrence clusters were reported to appear linked to parvovirus B19, influenza, CMV and Epstein-Barr virus. In both the original and validation cohorts, the classifier was reported to diagnose cytomegalovirus status with high specificity and sensitivity. Specific HLA alleles were associated with 15,000 to 20,000 TCR beta sequences at a false discovery rate of 0.05 in a later analysis. Most TCR sequences were observed very rarely across donors, whereas some public TCRs were present in many individuals. Linkage disequilibrium might explain the correlated functional status among segregating V segments, but an unknown experimental factor could not be ruled out. Because the 87-base-pair reads could not distinguish some IMGT-functional V segments, including TRBV6-2 and TRBV6-3, those segments were excluded. An earlier analysis of approximately 500 of the donors showed that most TCR beta V segments appeared in productive rearrangements either about 87% or about 30% of the time, which broadly matched IMGT annotations. According to a later analysis, TCR association rates differed among HLA loci, with DRB1 alleles showing the most associated TCRs and HLA-C alleles showing the fewest. Presence/absence analyses assumed roughly uniform sequencing depth across donors, an assumption that may not hold. An association between a missense DCLRE1C variant and V-gene and J-gene trimming of TCR beta chains was found in a later genetic analysis and replicated in an independent cohort. Because HLA typing was missing for some donors at each locus, association tests included only the typed subset. CMV serostatus was the only immune exposure information available for the cohort. A cluster of highly shared sequence variants was judged likely to be a technical artifact of the sequencing pipeline. The cohort was sequenced for TCR beta chains only, and without alpha or paired-chain data the features that could be detected were limited. Most CMV-associated TCR beta chains appeared to be HLA-restricted in a later analysis, and the HLA associations seemed to be driven largely by CMV exposure. The authors suggested that the approach could potentially be generalized to other disease states and immunological phenotypes. Because counts were too low, fewer than 20 rarely observed V segments, including chromosome 9 orphons, were excluded from the earlier analysis of some 590 of the donors. Strong co-occurrence of HLA alleles, especially DR and DQ, made assigning TCR associations to individual alleles difficult. A later genetic analysis reported fewer N-insertions in productive TCRs among donors in an Asian-associated ancestry cluster than the 666-donor mean. Three of the identified cytomegalovirus-associated TCR beta chains were confirmed in vitro to be specific for cytomegalovirus antigens. In a later analysis, HLA-associated TCR beta chains showed more clonal expansion and lower generation probabilities than non-associated chains that were equally common. The study listed over 150 TCR beta chains as associated with cytomegalovirus. A further reported finding was that TCR beta sequences accurately predicted the HLA-A and HLA-B alleles for most subjects in the first cohort.

The method behind the library was the immunoSEQ multiplex PCR assay. For the multiplex PCR, a mixture combining 60 forward primers for TCR Vbeta segments and 13 reverse primers for TCR Jbeta segments was used. Amplification of the CDR3 region of rearranged TCR beta genes was performed with a multiplex PCR assay on genomic DNA. The amplified TCR beta libraries were sequenced on the Illumina HiSeq System as 87-base-pair reads. Concerning the study's data processing: In a later analysis, tens of millions of unique TCR beta chains were counted across the 650 to 700 repertoires, and roughly 9.9 million of these chains were shared by at least two donors. A nearest-neighbor algorithm error-corrected the raw reads and collapsed the reads into unique sequences, merging closely related sequences to remove PCR and sequencing errors. Alignment of CDR3 sequences to IMGT reference sequences was used to assign V, D and J gene segments. For a sequence to be retained, a match of at least six nucleotides to both a V gene segment and a J gene segment was required. Rearrangements were called productive when the CDR3 lacked stop codons and stayed in frame with V and J; all others were non-productive. Following IMGT convention, CDR3 was defined as the stretch from the second conserved V-encoded cysteine up to the conserved J-encoded phenylalanine. In an earlier analysis of around 640 of the donors, sequences lacking an unambiguous match to a single V gene segment were excluded. An earlier analysis of some 500 of the donors classified V segments as functional when productive rearrangements were above 56.7% and as segregating when the standard deviation between donors was above 5%. A statistical classification framework was built for diagnosing cytomegalovirus status from the catalog of TCR beta chain sequences. V and J gene assignment, in a later analysis, came from comparing TCR nucleotide sequences with IMGT/GENE-DB human TR gene sequences. A later analysis assigned CDR3 sequences and most-parsimonious VDJ recombination scenarios with the TCRdist pipeline. In a later analysis, each TCR beta chain was defined by its CDR3 amino acid sequence together with its V-gene family, and reads without a unique V-gene family were excluded. In a later analysis, some 600 highly shared, low-generation-probability nucleotide sequences were removed to address suspected cross-contamination and a sequencing artifact. In a later analysis, a clonal expansion index was calculated for each public chain from normalized within-repertoire ranks of inferred template counts. Generation probabilities in a later analysis came from a VDJ recombination model fitted to out-of-frame rearrangements, and those results were checked against IGoR. Hypergeometric tests were used in a later analysis to score TCR-TCR, TCR-HLA and TCR-CMV co-occurrence, with a repertoire-size bias correction applied to the TCR pairs. A later analysis estimated false discovery rates by permuting HLA or CMV assignments 20 times. A later analysis grouped co-occurring TCRs with DBSCAN, adding TCRdist sequence similarity when clustering within HLA-allele-positive subsets. Co-occurrence clustering excluded repertoires with fewer than 30,000 or more than 120,000 public chains, plus five with anomalous nucleotide sharing. This is the immuneACCESS table as TCRdb keeps it, with only in-frame sequences that have V and J called. A part of the clones is gone; compared with another copy, unresolved V genes explain less than half, and the rest is unexplained. The V and J calls and clone size were taken over from that table, and D and trimming were inferred from the DNA. The sample profile shows fewer than 250,000 clones; 80% to 85% of them were found once. More than 0.6% of the sample is held by the ten biggest clonotypes.

Sequenced input: PBMCs. The TCR comes from a boy aged 2-15 years in good health and CMV-seronegative. The chain joins TRBV19 to TRBJ1-5; 7 central nucleotides agree with TRBD1. The CDR3 region reads CASAPTGDSNQPQHF. The DNA is TGTGCCAGTGCTCCTACAGGGGATAGCAATCAGCCCCAGCATTTT.